These 20 T cell receptor beta chains originate from one sample sequenced in a study of metastatic and nonmetastatic thyroid tumors. TCRdb re-processed the PCR reads through MiXCR. The sample has some 17,000 clones; roughly 22% are singletons. Every patient was untreated before thyroid surgery. Source material: adjacent normal tissue. These receptors came from a female donor with papillary thyroid cancer or a benign thyroid nodule (not recorded which). Some clones in this sample may be carry-over from other donors' samples.

The V and J genes are TRBV16 and TRBJ1-5; D is ambiguous. In germline, CDR1 is KGHSY, CDR2 FQNENV. Trimming stripped 4 bases from V and 4 bases from J, with 8 bases between. There are 13 residues in the CDR3. The CDR3 nucleotides read TGTGCCAGCAGCCCACAAGAGAATCAGCCCCAGCATTTT. Its translation is CASSPQENQPQHF.

This chain uses TRBV6-1 with TRBJ2-7; the D is unclear. V was trimmed by 6 bases and J by 5 bases, leaving 11 bases between them. CDR3 length: 12 amino acids. Germline V gene lookup returns CDR1 MNHNS and CDR2 SASEGT. The CDR3 loop is CASRGITNEQYF. The CDR3 DNA sequence: TGTGCCAGCAGAGGAATAACAAACGAGCAGTACTTC.

This chain links TRBV6-5 with TRBJ1-4; TRBD1 matches at 8 bases. CDR1 and CDR2 (germline): MNHEY, SVGAGI. V trimming: 3 bases; J trimming: 8 bases; junction bases outside the gene matches: 8. The length of the CDR3 is 15 residues. Written as DNA, the CDR3 is TGTGCCAGCAGTTATAAGCAGGGGGCTGACGAAAAACTGTTTTTT. It specifies CASSYKQGADEKLFF.

This clone has a handful of counts. This rearrangement joins TRBV6-1 to TRBJ1-1; the D gene is possibly TRBD1 (5 bases). Germline V gene sequence: CDR1 MNHNS, CDR2 SASEGT. The CDR3 contains 12 residues. V lost 5 bases and J lost 5, with 9 bases in between. CDR3 bases: TGTGCCAGCAGTCCTCAGGGAACTGAAGCTTTCTTT. It codes for CASSPQGTEAFF.

This clone was counted once. The chain recombines TRBV9 with TRBJ2-3, with 8 bases matching TRBD2. V shed 0 bases, J shed 3 bases, and the junction held 9 bases outside the gene matches. Germline CDR1 reads SGDLS; CDR2 reads YYNGEE. The CDR3 totals 17 residues. The CDR3 DNA follows: TGTGCCAGCAGCGTAGGCGGGAGCGGGAGCGGTACAGATACGCAGTATTTT. This translates into CASSVGGSGSGTDTQYF.

The chain uses TRBV27 and TRBJ2-1; 7 bases match TRBD2. CDR3 length: 13 residues. CDR1 is MNHEY and CDR2 is SMNVEV in the germline V gene (reference sequence). V shed 5 bases, J shed 7 bases, and the junction held 5 bases outside the gene matches. The CDR3 region is CASSPVGGNEQFF. In nucleotides, the CDR3 is TGTGCCAGCAGTCCAGTGGGGGGGAATGAGCAGTTCTTC.

On this clone: Being one base from a much bigger clone, this may be a read error. Other DNA sequences in the same sample also yield this CDR3. The chain uses TRBV20-1 and TRBJ1-1; TRBD1 might be the D (6 bases). The germline V gene has CDR1 DFQATT and CDR2 SNEGSKA (reference sequence). V lost 6 bases and J lost 2, with 13 bases in between. This CDR3 contains 13 residues. CDR3 bases: TGCAGTGCCCAACAGGGTTCCAACACTGAAGCTTTCTTT. This translates into CSAQQGSNTEAFF.

This clone was counted only a few times. This chain links TRBV7-2 with TRBJ2-5; D unresolved. Trimming removed 1 base from V and 5 bases from J, with 8 bases in between. The germline CDR1 and CDR2 sequences are SGHTA and FQGNSA. The CDR3 contains 13 residues. The CDR3 DNA reads as TGTGCCAGCAGCTTAGGACCGTGGGAGACCCAGTACTTC. Protein sequence: CASSLGPWETQYF.

This clone was counted only a few times. The genes are TRBV19 and TRBJ1-1, with 7 bases aligning to TRBD1. CDR1 LNHDA and CDR2 SQIVND come from the germline V gene (reference sequence). J gave up 11 bases and V 5 bases, and 11 bases lay outside the gene matches. The CDR3 totals 13 residues. The CDR3 loop reads CASSPPGQPSAFF. CDR3 DNA: TGTGCCAGTAGTCCGCCGGGACAGCCTTCCGCTTTCTTT.

This clone was seen a few times. The chain is built from TRBV6-1 and TRBJ1-1; D is unclear. V gave up 3 bases and J gave up 0 bases, with 8 bases separating them. There are 14 residues in the CDR3. The germline V gene encodes CDR1 MNHNS and CDR2 SASEGT. CDR3 sequence reads: CASSESTLNTEAFF. In DNA form, the CDR3 reads TGTGCCAGCAGTGAGTCCACTCTGAACACTGAAGCTTTCTTT.

A remark on this clone: At one boundary the junction diverges from the germline segment, which might be a read error. This chain joins TRBV13 and TRBJ1-1; possibly TRBD1 for D (5 bases). Germline lookup yields CDR1 PRHDT and CDR2 FYEKMQ (reference sequence). This CDR3 has 16 amino acids. CDR3 sequence (DNA): TGCGCCAGCAGCTTTCGGGGGTGGGGAAGGAACACTGAAGCTTTCTTT. Translating it yields CASSFRGWGRNTEAFF.

The chain carries TRBV7-8 and TRBJ1-6; D possibly corresponds to TRBD1 (5 bases). Germline-derived CDR1 and CDR2 are SGHVS and FQNEAQ. CDR3 length: 17 residues. The V gene lost 0 bases and the J gene lost 7 bases, with 16 bases spanning the gap. The CDR3 nucleotides read TGTGCCAGCAGCTTAGCAACTTCGGGACGGATAAATTCACCCCTCCACTTT. It codes for CASSLATSGRINSPLHF.

The chain couples TRBV6-1 to TRBJ2-2; no clear D. CDR3 length: 11 amino acids. CDR1 MNHNS and CDR2 SASEGT come from the germline V gene. With 7 bases removed from V and 4 bases from J, the gap between germline ends came to 4 bases. For the CDR3, the DNA is TGTGCCAGCACGAGCACCGGGGAGCTGTTTTTT. Its translation: CASTSTGELFF.

Only a few counts were recorded for this clone. The chain is built from TRBV20-1 and TRBJ2-2; possible D gene TRBD1, 6 bases. Between the trimmed V and J ends, which lost 6 bases and 5 bases, there was a span of 16 bases. This CDR3 region has 14 residues. CDR1 is DFQATT, CDR2 SNEGSKA, per germline (reference sequence). DNA of the CDR3: TGCAGTGCCAATCCAGGGGAGAGGACCGGGGAGCTGTTTTTT. This encodes CSANPGERTGELFF.

In DNA, the CDR3 is TGTGCCAGCAGCAGAGGGACAAACAATGAGCAGTTCTTC. This gives the protein CASSRGTNNEQFF. V usage is TRBV7-9 and J usage is TRBJ2-1; D possibly corresponds to TRBD1 (6 bases). Looked up from germline, CDR1 is SEHNR and CDR2 is FQNEAQ (reference sequence). Trimming removed 5 bases at V and 5 bases at J, with 10 bases between. This CDR3 comprises 13 residues.

Concerning this clone itself: This may stem from a read error, because a much larger clone lies one nucleotide away. Other nucleotide sequences in the sample specify the same CDR3. The rearrangement uses TRBV11-3 and TRBJ2-2; a weak D match, TRBD2 (5 bases). This CDR3 has 14 residues. Per germline, CDR1 SGHNT and CDR2 YENEEA. CDR3 sequence: CASSARINTGELFF. In DNA, the CDR3 is TGTGCCAGCAGCGCCAGAATTAACACCGGGGAGCTATTTTTT.

This clone was seen a few times. The chain recombines TRBV20-1 with TRBJ2-7; TRBD2 aligns across 8 bases. The CDR3 totals 13 residues. Germline V lookup: CDR1 DFQATT, CDR2 SNEGSKA (reference sequence). CDR3 loop: CLRGAVSSYEQYF. The CDR3 nucleotides are TGCTTGCGGGGGGCGGTGAGCTCCTACGAGCAGTACTTC.

This clone has a count of ten or more. The CDR3 coding sequence is TGTGCCAGCAGTTGGGGACACACTCTGGGCGAGCAGTACTTC. Translated, it gives CASSWGHTLGEQYF. This chain uses TRBV12-3 or TRBV12-4 with TRBJ2-7; maybe TRBD1 (6 bases). The CDR3 is made up of 14 amino acids. The V gene lost 4 bases and the J gene lost 6 bases, with 16 bases spanning the gap.

By frequency in the sample, this clone is large. This chain uses TRBV19 with TRBJ2-1, with 9 nucleotides matching TRBD2. The CDR3 covers 15 residues. Germline CDR1 is LNHDA and CDR2 is SQIVND (reference sequence). The V segment lost 3 bases and the J segment 7 bases; nucleotides outside the gene matches: 7. CDR3 in DNA: TGTGCCAGTAGTATTCGGCGGGAGGGCCGGAATGAGCAGTTCTTC. Amino acids: CASSIRREGRNEQFF.

This chain uses TRBV20-1 with TRBJ2-7, with TRBD1 identical over 8 bases. Germline loops: CDR1 DFQATT, CDR2 SNEGSKA (reference sequence). Trimming took 3 bases from V and 5 from J; bases not matched to a gene: 6. This CDR3 spans 13 amino acids. The CDR3 reads CSASRGRGDEQYF. In nucleotides, the CDR3 is TGCAGTGCTAGCAGGGGGCGCGGGGACGAGCAGTACTTC.